Below, one T cell receptor beta chain is given with its context. Its specificity is unknown. The ends lost 5 bases at V and 1 base at J; junction bases unmatched: 1. Germline CDR1 KGHSH, CDR2 LQKENI. CDR3 length: 13 amino acids. The entry originates in a study of OX40 agonist ivuxolimab in advanced cancers. Sequenced by immunoSEQ multiplex PCR; TCRdb stores in-frame clones only, minus some. The sample has about 69,000 clones, approximately 90% seen once. Overall study results and limits: Averaging showed that CD8+ T cells had more expanded clones than CD4+ did.

This clonotype originated in an adult with an advanced solid tumor such as melanoma, head and neck, liver or kidney cancer. The sample was CD4+ or CD8+ T cells sorted from blood, taken in a trial of the OX40 agonist ivuxolimab. The chain is built from TRBV18 and TRBJ1-1; 7 bases map to TRBD1. The CDR3 spells CASSGQANTEAFF. The CDR3 DNA sequence: TGTGCCAGCTCAGGACAGGCGAACACTGAAGCTTTCTTT.